The sequence of this TCR beta chain was determined in a study of shared clonotypes between healthy human individuals. About the research overall: The cohort comprised a couple of women and a few men. Their ages spanned 18 to 49 years.

Study-level results: Sample collection involved blood only; tissue repertoires are likely different.

Some 28,000 T cell genomes (about 210 ng DNA) went into each sorted-subset replicate. Using immunoSEQ multiplex PCR, the repertoire was profiled, and TCRdb retains in-frame clones only, with some absent. The sample contains hundreds of thousands of clones, 74% of which appear only once. Regarding this clone: Its antigen is undetermined.

Germline values: CDR1 SNHLY, CDR2 FYNNEI. CDR3 length: 14 residues. The V gene lost 8 bases and the J gene lost 4 bases, with 16 bases spanning the gap. Sequenced input: memory CD4+ T cells sorted from blood. Subset specified: CD45RA-negative fraction. The V and J genes are TRBV2 and TRBJ2-3; TRBD1 is a possible D gene (6 bases). This clonotype was sampled from a woman in her thirties in good health. CDR3 DNA: TGTGCCAGCCGGCCGGGACATGGCGCAGATACGCAGTATTTT. Translating gives CASRPGHGADTQYF. The entire variable domain, with the rest obtained from reference TRBV2 and TRBJ2-3, is as follows: EPEVTQTPSHQVTQMGQEVILRCVPISNHLYFYWYRQILGQKVEFLVSFYNNEISEKSEIFDDQFSVERPDGSNFTLKIRSTKLEDSAMYFCASRPGHGADTQYFGPGTRLTVL.